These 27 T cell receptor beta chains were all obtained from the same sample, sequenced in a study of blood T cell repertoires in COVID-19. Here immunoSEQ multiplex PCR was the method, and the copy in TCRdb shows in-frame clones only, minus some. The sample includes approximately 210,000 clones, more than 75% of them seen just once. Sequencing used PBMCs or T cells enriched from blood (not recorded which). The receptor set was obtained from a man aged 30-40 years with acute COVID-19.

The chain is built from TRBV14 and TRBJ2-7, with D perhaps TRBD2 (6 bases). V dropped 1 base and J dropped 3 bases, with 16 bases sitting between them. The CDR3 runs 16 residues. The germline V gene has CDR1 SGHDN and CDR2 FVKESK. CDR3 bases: TGTGCCAGCAGCCAAGGTAGAGCGGGTAGCGTCTACGAGCAGTACTTC. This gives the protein CASSQGRAGSVYEQYF.

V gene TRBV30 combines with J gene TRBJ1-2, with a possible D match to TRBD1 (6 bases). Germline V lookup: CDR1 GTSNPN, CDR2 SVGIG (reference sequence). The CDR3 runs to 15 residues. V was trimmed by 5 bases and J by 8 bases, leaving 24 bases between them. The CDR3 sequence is CAWGEGPGAGEGYTF. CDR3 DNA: TGTGCCTGGGGCGAAGGACCCGGGGCAGGGGAAGGCTACACCTTC.

CDR3 sequence: CASSLTSSNGELFF. For the CDR3, the DNA is TGCGCCAGCAGCTTGACTAGCTCCAACGGGGAGCTGTTTTTT. The V gene is TRBV5-1, the J gene TRBJ2-2, with D possibly being TRBD2 (6 bases). Germline values: CDR1 SGHRS, CDR2 YFSETQ. V lost 1 base to trimming and J lost 7 bases, with 11 bases between them. The CDR3 sequence is 14 residues long. The entire variable domain, with the rest obtained from reference TRBV5-1 and TRBJ2-2, is as follows: KAGVTQTPRYLIKTRGQQVTLSCSPISGHRSVSWYQQTPGQGLQFLFEYFSETQRNKGNFPGRFSGRQFSNSRSEMNVSTLELGDSALYLCASSLTSSNGELFFGEGSRLTVL.

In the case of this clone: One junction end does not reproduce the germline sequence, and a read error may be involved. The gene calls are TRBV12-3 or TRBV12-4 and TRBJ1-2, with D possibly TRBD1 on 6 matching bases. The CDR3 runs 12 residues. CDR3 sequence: CASIHVVQGLTF. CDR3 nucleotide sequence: TGTGCCAGCATTCATGTGGTTCAGGGGCTTACTTTC.

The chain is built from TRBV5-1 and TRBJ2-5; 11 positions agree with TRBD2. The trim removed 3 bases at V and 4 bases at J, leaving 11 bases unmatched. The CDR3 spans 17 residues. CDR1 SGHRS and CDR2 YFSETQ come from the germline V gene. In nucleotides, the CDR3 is TGCGCCAGCAGCTATGACCTAGCGGGGGGTCTCCTAGAGACCCAGTACTTC. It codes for CASSYDLAGGLLETQYF.

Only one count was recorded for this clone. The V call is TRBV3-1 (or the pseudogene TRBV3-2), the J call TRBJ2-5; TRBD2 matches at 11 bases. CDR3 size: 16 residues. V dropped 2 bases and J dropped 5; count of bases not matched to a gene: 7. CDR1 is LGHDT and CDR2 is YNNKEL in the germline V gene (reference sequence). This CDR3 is CASSQTSGGPGETQYF. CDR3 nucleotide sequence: TGTGCCAGCAGCCAAACTAGCGGGGGCCCGGGGGAGACCCAGTACTTC.

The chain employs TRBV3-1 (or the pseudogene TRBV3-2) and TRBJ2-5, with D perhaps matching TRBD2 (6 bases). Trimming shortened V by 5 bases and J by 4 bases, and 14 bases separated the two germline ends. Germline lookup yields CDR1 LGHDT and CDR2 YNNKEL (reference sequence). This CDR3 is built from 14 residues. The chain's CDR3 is CASSEGGLTETQYF. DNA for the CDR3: TGTGCCAGCAGCGAGGGAGGTTTAACAGAGACCCAGTACTTC.

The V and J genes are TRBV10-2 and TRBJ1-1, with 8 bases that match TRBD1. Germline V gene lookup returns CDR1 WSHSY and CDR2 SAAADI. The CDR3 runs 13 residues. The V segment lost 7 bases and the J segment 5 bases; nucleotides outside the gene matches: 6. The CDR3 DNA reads TGCGCCAGCATTGGGCAGGGGGCTACTGAAGCTTTCTTT. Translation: CASIGQGATEAFF.

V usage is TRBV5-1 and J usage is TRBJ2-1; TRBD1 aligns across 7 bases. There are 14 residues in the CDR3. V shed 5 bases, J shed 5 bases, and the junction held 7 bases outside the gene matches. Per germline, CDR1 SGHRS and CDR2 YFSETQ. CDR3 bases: TGCGCCAGCAGGTCGGGGACAGCTAACAATGAGCAGTTCTTC. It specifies CASRSGTANNEQFF.

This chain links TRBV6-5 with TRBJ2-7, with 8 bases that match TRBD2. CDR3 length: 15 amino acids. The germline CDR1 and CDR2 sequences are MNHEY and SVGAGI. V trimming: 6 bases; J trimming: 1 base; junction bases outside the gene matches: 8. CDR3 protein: CASSHSGGLSYEQYF. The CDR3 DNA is TGTGCCAGCAGCCACAGCGGGGGCTTATCCTACGAGCAGTACTTC.

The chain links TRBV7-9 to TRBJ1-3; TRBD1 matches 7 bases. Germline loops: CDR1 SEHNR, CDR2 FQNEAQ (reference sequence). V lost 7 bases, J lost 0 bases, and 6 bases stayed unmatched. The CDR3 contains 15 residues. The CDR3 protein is CASTGTAISGNTIYF. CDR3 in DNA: TGTGCCAGCACCGGGACAGCCATCTCTGGAAACACCATATATTTT.

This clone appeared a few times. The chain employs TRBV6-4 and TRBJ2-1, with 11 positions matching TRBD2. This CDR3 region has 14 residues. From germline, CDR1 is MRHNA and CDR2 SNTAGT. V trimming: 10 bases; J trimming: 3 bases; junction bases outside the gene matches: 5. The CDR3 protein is CAITTSGGYNEQFF. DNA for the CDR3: TGTGCCATTACCACTAGCGGGGGCTACAATGAGCAGTTCTTC.

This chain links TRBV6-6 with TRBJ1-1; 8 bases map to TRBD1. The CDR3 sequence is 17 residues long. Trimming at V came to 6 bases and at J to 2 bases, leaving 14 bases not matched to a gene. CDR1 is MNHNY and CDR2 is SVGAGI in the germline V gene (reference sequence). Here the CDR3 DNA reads TGTGCCAGCAGCACTGGGTGGCAGGGGGCAAAAAACACTGAAGCTTTCTTT. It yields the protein CASSTGWQGAKNTEAFF.

The CDR3 coding sequence is TGTGCCAGCAGTTTATTGGCAGGGATTGGCTATAATTCACCCCTCCACTTT. This sequence encodes CASSLLAGIGYNSPLHF. The J gene is TRBJ1-6, the V gene TRBV27; perhaps TRBD1 as D (5 bases). CDR3 length: 17 amino acids. V was cut by 1 base and J by 3 bases, with 13 bases left in between. Germline values: CDR1 MNHEY, CDR2 SMNVEV (reference sequence).

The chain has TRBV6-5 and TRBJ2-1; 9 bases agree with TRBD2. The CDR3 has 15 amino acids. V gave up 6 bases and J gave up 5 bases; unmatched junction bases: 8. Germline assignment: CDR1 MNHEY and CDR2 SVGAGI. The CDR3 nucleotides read TGTGCCAGCAGGAAGATGAGACTAGCGGACAATGAGCAGTTCTTC. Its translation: CASRKMRLADNEQFF.

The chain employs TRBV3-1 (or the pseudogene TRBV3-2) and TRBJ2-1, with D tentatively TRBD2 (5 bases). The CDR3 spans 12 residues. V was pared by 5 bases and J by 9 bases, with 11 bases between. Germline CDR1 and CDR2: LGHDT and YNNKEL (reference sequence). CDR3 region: CASSTTGSEQFF. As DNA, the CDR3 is TGTGCCAGCAGCACGACGGGGAGTGAGCAGTTCTTC.

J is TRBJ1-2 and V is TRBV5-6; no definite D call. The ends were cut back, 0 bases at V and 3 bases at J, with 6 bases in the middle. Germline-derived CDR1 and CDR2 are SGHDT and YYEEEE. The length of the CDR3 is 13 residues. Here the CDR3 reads CASSLDRDYGYTF. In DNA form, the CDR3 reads TGTGCCAGCAGCTTGGACAGAGACTATGGCTACACCTTC.

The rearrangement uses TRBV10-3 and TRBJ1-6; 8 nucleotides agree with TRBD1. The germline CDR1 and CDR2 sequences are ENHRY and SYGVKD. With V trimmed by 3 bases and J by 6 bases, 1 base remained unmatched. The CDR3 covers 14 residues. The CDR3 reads CAISEQGGNSPLHF. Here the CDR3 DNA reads TGTGCCATCAGTGAACAGGGGGGTAATTCACCCCTCCACTTT.

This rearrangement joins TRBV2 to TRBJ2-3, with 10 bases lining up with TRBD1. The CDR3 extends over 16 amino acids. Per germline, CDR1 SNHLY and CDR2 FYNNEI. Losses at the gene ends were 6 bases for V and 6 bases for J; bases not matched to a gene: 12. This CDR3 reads CASRPPGQGFGDTQYF. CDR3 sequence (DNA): TGTGCCAGCAGACCACCGGGACAGGGGTTCGGGGATACGCAGTATTTT.

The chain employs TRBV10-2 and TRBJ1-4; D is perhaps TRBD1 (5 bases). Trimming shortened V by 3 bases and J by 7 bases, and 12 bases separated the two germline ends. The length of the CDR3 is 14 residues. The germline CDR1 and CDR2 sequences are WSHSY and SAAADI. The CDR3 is CASSEMAGSEKLFF. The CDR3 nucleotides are TGCGCCAGCAGTGAAATGGCAGGGTCTGAAAAACTGTTTTTT.

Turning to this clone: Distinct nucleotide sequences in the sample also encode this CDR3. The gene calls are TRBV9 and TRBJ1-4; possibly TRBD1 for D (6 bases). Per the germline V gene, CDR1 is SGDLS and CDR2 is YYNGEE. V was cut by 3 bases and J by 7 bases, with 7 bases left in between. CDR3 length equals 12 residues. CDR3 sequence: CASSGGGEKLFF. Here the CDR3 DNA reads TGTGCCAGCAGCGGAGGGGGTGAAAAACTGTTTTTT.

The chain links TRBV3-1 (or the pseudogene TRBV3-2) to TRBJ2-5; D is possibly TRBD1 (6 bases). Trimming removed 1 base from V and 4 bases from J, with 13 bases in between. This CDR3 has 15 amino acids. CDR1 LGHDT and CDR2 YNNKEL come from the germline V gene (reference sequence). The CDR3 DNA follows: TGTGCCAGCAGCCAAGCGCACAGGGTAGGAGAGACCCAGTACTTC. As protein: CASSQAHRVGETQYF.

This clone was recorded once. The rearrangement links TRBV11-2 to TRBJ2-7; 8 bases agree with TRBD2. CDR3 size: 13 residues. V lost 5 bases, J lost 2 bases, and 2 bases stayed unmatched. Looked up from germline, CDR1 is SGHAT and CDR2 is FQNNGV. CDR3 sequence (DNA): TGTGCCAGCAGCAGCGGGGGACCCTACGAGCAGTACTTC. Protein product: CASSSGGPYEQYF.

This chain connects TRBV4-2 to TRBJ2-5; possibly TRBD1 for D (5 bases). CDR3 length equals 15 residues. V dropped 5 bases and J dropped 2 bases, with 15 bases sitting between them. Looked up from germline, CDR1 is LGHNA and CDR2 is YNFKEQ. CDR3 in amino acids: CASSGRADGQETQYF. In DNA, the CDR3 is TGTGCCAGCAGCGGCAGGGCGGACGGGCAAGAGACCCAGTACTTC.

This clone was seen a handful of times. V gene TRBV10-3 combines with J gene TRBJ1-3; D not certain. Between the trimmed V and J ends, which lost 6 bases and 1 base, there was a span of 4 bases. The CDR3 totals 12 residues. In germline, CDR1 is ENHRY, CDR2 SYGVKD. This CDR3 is CAISSSGNTIYF. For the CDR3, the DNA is TGTGCCATCAGCAGTTCTGGAAACACCATATATTTT.

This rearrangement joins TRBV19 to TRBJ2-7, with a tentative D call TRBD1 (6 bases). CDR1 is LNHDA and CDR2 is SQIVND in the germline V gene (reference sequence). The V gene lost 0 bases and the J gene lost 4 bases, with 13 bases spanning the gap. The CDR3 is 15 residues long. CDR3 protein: CASSIDLGQLYEQYF. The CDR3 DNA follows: TGTGCCAGTAGTATAGATCTGGGACAACTGTACGAGCAGTACTTC. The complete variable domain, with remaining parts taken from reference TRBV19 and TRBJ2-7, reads DGGITQSPKYLFRKEGQNVTLSCEQNLNHDAMYWYRQDPGQGLRLIYYSQIVNDFQKGDIAEGYSVSREKKESFPLTVTSAQKNPTAFYLCASSIDLGQLYEQYFGPGTRLTVT.

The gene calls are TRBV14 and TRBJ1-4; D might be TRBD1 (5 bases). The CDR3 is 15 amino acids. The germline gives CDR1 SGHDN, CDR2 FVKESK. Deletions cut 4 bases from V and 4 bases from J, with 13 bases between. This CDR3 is CASSLDRGRNEKLFF. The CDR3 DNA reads TGTGCCAGCAGCCTTGACAGAGGTCGTAATGAAAAACTGTTTTTT. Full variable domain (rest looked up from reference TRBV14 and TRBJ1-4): EAGVTQFPSHSVIEKGQTVTLRCDPISGHDNLYWYRRVMGKEIKFLLHFVKESKQDESGMPNNRFLAERTGGTYSTLKVQPAELEDSGVYFCASSLDRGRNEKLFFGSGTQLSVL.